This T cell receptor beta chain was found in a study of blood T cell repertoires in COVID-19. Study-wide context: The United States, Italy and Spain provided the acute and convalescent COVID-19 samples. PBMCs, B-cell-depleted T cells, or T cells provided the cDNA or gDNA that made up the material.

This CDR3 comprises 14 residues. CDR1 and CDR2 (germline): SGHTA, FQGNSA. The V and J ends lost 4 bases and 0 bases respectively, with 7 bases between them. This clone was recorded at least ten times. As handled by the study authors: Reference gene primer amplification gave nucleated cell count estimates. This table comes from immunoSEQ multiplex PCR, and its TCRdb copy is limited to in-frame clones, with some not included. V and J calls and clone size are copied from that table; D and trimming were computed from the DNA. The table includes about 120,000 clones, about 78% detected once. The sequence came from a man in his 70s with acute or convalescent COVID-19. The specimen was peripheral blood. V and J are TRBV7-2 and TRBJ1-3, with D tentatively TRBD1 (6 bases). The CDR3 coding sequence is TGTGCCAGCAGCTGGGGACACTCTGGAAACACCATATATTTT. It translates to CASSWGHSGNTIYF.